This T cell receptor (beta chain) was sequenced in a study of blood T cell repertoires in COVID-19. This CDR3 is built from 13 residues. CDR1 and CDR2 (germline): SEHNR, FQNEAQ (reference sequence). V gave up 4 bases and J gave up 5 bases, with 11 bases separating them. In its sample, this clone was seen a few times. Produced via immunoSEQ multiplex PCR; TCRdb's table is partial and in-frame only. The table includes tens of thousands of clones, about 85% detected once. The chain is built from TRBV7-9 and TRBJ1-2, with D perhaps matching TRBD1 (5 bases). The sequenced sample consisted of peripheral blood. The clonotype was recovered from a human donor in a cohort sampled during active COVID-19. CDR3 residues: CASSSAGGYGYTF. CDR3 bases: TGTGCCAGCAGCTCCGCGGGGGGGTATGGCTACACCTTC.